The 31 T cell receptor beta chains in this list originate from one sample, sequenced in a study of CD8+CD57+ T cells in acquired aplastic anemia. TCR beta VDJ and CDR3 profiling used genomic DNA as template. TCRdb passed the reads through MiXCR, listing each CDR3 protein once. The sample yields over 150,000 distinct CDR3 sequences, around 40% seen once. The specimen was sorted CD4+, CD8+, or CD8+CD57+ T cells (not recorded which) from PBMCs. Source of these receptors: a human donor in good health.

The chain recombines TRBV29-1 with TRBJ1-2; possibly TRBD1 for D (5 bases). This CDR3 has 12 residues. The V gene lost 1 base and the J gene lost 8 bases, with 11 bases spanning the gap. Germline-derived CDR1 and CDR2 are SQVTM and ANQGSEA. In DNA, the CDR3 is TGCAGCGTTGAAGTCGGGGGGGAAGGCTACACCTTC. As protein: CSVEVGGEGYTF.

This clonotype showed up many times. This sequence joins TRBV5-5 and TRBJ2-7; a weak D match, TRBD1 (9 bases). The CDR3 has 15 residues. V lost 3 bases, J lost 7 bases, and 20 bases lay in between. Germline V gene lookup returns CDR1 SGHKS and CDR2 YYEKEE (reference sequence). As DNA, the CDR3 is TGTGCCAGCAGCTGGGCGGGGGGACAGGGCTCAGAGCAGTACTTC. This encodes CASSWAGGQGSEQYF. Full variable domain (missing parts from reference TRBV5-5 and TRBJ2-7): DAGVTQSPTHLIKTRGQQVTLRCSPISGHKSVSWYQQVLGQGPQFIFQYYEKEERGRGNFPDRFSARQFPNYSSELNVNALLLGDSALYLCASSWAGGQGSEQYFGPGTRLTVT.

The rearrangement uses TRBV5-1 and TRBJ1-2; weak D call: TRBD1 (5 bases). Germline V gene lookup returns CDR1 SGHRS and CDR2 YFSETQ. V shed 1 base and J shed 4 bases, with 8 bases lying between them. The CDR3 is 13 amino acids. CDR3 protein: CASSLQGAYGYTF. DNA for the CDR3: TGCGCCAGCAGCTTGCAGGGTGCCTATGGCTACACCTTC.

To note about this clonotype: A much larger clonotype is one base distant, so this may be a read error. V and J are TRBV12-3 or TRBV12-4 and TRBJ2-7; D unclear. V lost 10 bases and J 9 bases, leaving 19 bases between the germline ends. The CDR3 contains 12 residues. CDR3 sequence (DNA): TGTGCCAACTCCGGCTCTCGGGTCAGGCAGTACTTC. Translation: CANSGSRVRQYF.

As concerns this clonotype: At one boundary the junction diverges from the germline segment, which might be a read error. The chain links TRBV6-1 to TRBJ2-2; 9 positions agree with TRBD1. Germline CDR1 reads MNHNS; CDR2 reads SASEGT. There are 18 residues in the CDR3. In nucleotides, the CDR3 is TGTGCCAGCAACTCACCGGGCGGGACAGGGATGAACACCGGGGAGCTGGTTTTT. Protein sequence: CASNSPGGTGMNTGELVF.

There are a few counts of this clonotype. The chain has TRBV2 and TRBJ2-7; D is ambiguous. The CDR3 loop spans 12 amino acids. CDR1 is SNHLY, CDR2 FYNNEI, per germline. Trimming took 8 bases from V and 6 from J, leaving 14 bases between them. The CDR3 DNA is TGTGCCAGCGCCCAGTTGGCCGTCGAGCAGTACTTC. This gives the protein CASAQLAVEQYF.

V and J are TRBV7-6 and TRBJ2-1, with 16 bases matching TRBD2. CDR1 and CDR2 from the germline V gene are SGHVS and FNYEAQ. The junction had 5 bases not matched to a gene; V was cut back by 2 bases and J by 10 bases. The CDR3 totals 16 residues. CDR3 amino acids: CASSLRGTSGGEEQFF. For the CDR3, the DNA is TGTGCCAGCAGCTTAAGAGGGACTAGCGGGGGGGAAGAGCAGTTCTTC.

The chain is built from TRBV28 and TRBJ1-1, with D unresolved. With 8 bases removed from V and 4 bases from J, the gap between germline ends came to 23 bases. The CDR3 loop spans 16 amino acids. CDR1 MDHEN and CDR2 SYDVKM come from the germline V gene. The CDR3, as DNA: TGTGCCAGCCGAACAGACTACAGAGCGACAACCACTGAAGCTTTCTTT. It is translated as CASRTDYRATTTEAFF. Together with reference TRBV28 and TRBJ1-1, the CDR3 gives the full variable domain: DVKVTQSSRYLVKRTGEKVFLECVQDMDHENMFWYRQDPGLGLRLIYFSYDVKMKEKGDIPEGYSVSREKKERFSLILESASTNQTSMYLCASRTDYRATTTEAFFGQGTRLTVV.

This clonotype occurred many times. This chain uses TRBV6-2 or TRBV6-3 with TRBJ1-2, with 10 bases that match TRBD1. Trimming removed 9 bases from V and 4 bases from J; junction bases left unmatched: 5. This CDR3 is built from 13 residues. Per the germline V gene, CDR1 is MNHEY and CDR2 is SVGEGT. As DNA, the CDR3 is TGTGCCAGTCGGACAGGGGGTAGCTATGGCTACACCTTC. This codes for CASRTGGSYGYTF.

To note about this clonotype: A clone one base away is much larger, so this may be a read error. The CDR3: CASSRLGTSGEGEQFF. CDR3 nucleotides: TGTGCCAGCAGCCGCCTCGGGACTAGCGGGGAGGGTGAGCAGTTCTTC. The chain uses TRBV13 and TRBJ2-1, with 13 bases lining up with TRBD2. The ends lost 5 bases at V and 9 bases at J; junction bases unmatched: 10. This CDR3 is built from 16 residues. The germline gives CDR1 PRHDT, CDR2 FYEKMQ (reference sequence).

This clonotype appeared many times. The V call is TRBV2, the J call TRBJ1-4, with D perhaps matching TRBD1 (6 bases). Germline values: CDR1 SNHLY, CDR2 FYNNEI. The CDR3 length is 17 residues. Trimming shortened V by 5 bases and J by 1 base, and 17 bases separated the two germline ends. The CDR3 loop is CASSSWTAIRTNEKLFF. In nucleotides, the CDR3 is TGTGCCAGCAGTAGTTGGACAGCCATCCGAACTAATGAAAAACTGTTTTTT.

The table lists this clonotype with many counts. The V and J genes are TRBV24-1 and TRBJ1-5; 7 nucleotides match TRBD1. Germline values: CDR1 KGHDR, CDR2 SFDVKD. The ends lost 3 bases at V and 3 bases at J; junction bases unmatched: 10. The CDR3 is 17 residues long. CDR3 DNA: TGTGCCACCAGTGATAACAGGGGCCCAGGAGTCAATCAGCCCCAGCATTTT. As protein: CATSDNRGPGVNQPQHF.

This clonotype occurred many times. The rearrangement uses TRBV6-1 and TRBJ1-5, with D tentatively TRBD1 (5 bases). V lost 3 bases to trimming and J lost 6 bases, with 12 bases between them. CDR1 MNHNS and CDR2 SASEGT come from the germline V gene. This CDR3 has 14 residues. The chain's CDR3 is CASSDQGGGQPQHF. The CDR3 nucleotides read TGTGCCAGCAGTGATCAGGGCGGGGGTCAGCCCCAGCATTTT.

The V gene is TRBV15, the J gene TRBJ2-6; 10 nucleotides match TRBD1. This CDR3 comprises 17 residues. The ends lost 3 bases at V and 3 bases at J; junction bases unmatched: 5. Germline V gives CDR1 LNHNV, CDR2 YYDKDF (reference sequence). In DNA form, the CDR3 reads TGTGCCACCAGCAGGGACAGGGGGATAGGTGGGGCCAACGTCCTGACTTTC. Its translation is CATSRDRGIGGANVLTF.

The chain couples TRBV10-3 to TRBJ1-1; 7 nucleotides agree with TRBD1. This CDR3 spans 12 amino acids. Germline CDR1 and CDR2: ENHRY and SYGVKD. Losses at the gene ends were 6 bases for V and 3 bases for J; bases not matched to a gene: 1. CDR3: CAIRQGDTEAFF. The CDR3 DNA reads TGTGCCATCAGGCAGGGGGACACTGAAGCTTTCTTT.

The J gene is TRBJ2-5, the V gene TRBV2; D perhaps matches TRBD1 (6 bases). CDR1 SNHLY and CDR2 FYNNEI come from the germline V gene. Trimming left V 6 bases short and J 2 bases short, with 10 bases between. The CDR3 has 13 amino acids. The CDR3 nucleotides read TGTGCCAGCAGCGGGACAAAACAAGAGACCCAGTACTTC. This translates into CASSGTKQETQYF. The full variable domain, completed using reference TRBV2 and TRBJ2-5, is EPEVTQTPSHQVTQMGQEVILRCVPISNHLYFYWYRQILGQKVEFLVSFYNNEISEKSEIFDDQFSVERPDGSNFTLKIRSTKLEDSAMYFCASSGTKQETQYFGPGTRLLVL.

This sequence joins TRBV7-2 and TRBJ1-2; 7 bases agree with TRBD1. There are 14 residues in the CDR3. Germline values: CDR1 SGHTA, CDR2 FQGNSA. V lost 5 bases and J lost 11; bases outside the gene matches: 14. The CDR3 DNA is TGTGCCAGCAGCCCTAGGGGGCCAGACAGGGAATACACCTTC. Its protein is CASSPRGPDREYTF.

This clonotype was counted only a few times. This chain uses TRBV29-1 with TRBJ1-1; D is undetermined. This CDR3 contains 12 residues. Germline CDR1 and CDR2: SQVTM and ANQGSEA. Trimming took 4 bases from V and 4 from J, leaving 10 bases between them. The CDR3 region is CSVVWGTTEAFF. The CDR3 coding sequence is TGCAGCGTTGTATGGGGAACCACTGAAGCTTTCTTT.

The chain links TRBV24-1 to TRBJ2-1; 9 positions agree with TRBD2. V lost 4 bases to trimming and J lost 8 bases; unmatched junction nucleotides: 14. Germline values: CDR1 KGHDR, CDR2 SFDVKD. The length of the CDR3 is 17 residues. This CDR3 is CATSDLPAGGSFDEQFF. For the CDR3, the DNA is TGTGCCACCAGTGACCTACCAGCGGGAGGATCCTTCGATGAGCAGTTCTTC.

This chain joins TRBV19 and TRBJ1-1; D unclear. V was trimmed by 4 bases and J by 1 base, leaving 4 bases between them. The CDR3 has 12 amino acids. The V gene's germline CDR1 is LNHDA and CDR2 SQIVND (reference sequence). In nucleotides, the CDR3 is TGTGCCAGTAGTACGGGGAACACTGAAGCTTTCTTT. The encoded protein is CASSTGNTEAFF.

The gene calls are TRBV28 and TRBJ2-3; 8 nucleotides align to TRBD1. From germline, CDR1 is MDHEN and CDR2 SYDVKM. CDR3 size: 17 residues. The V and J ends lost 2 bases and 0 bases, in that order; junction bases with no gene match: 7. The CDR3 DNA sequence: TGTGCCAGCAGTTTAGGGACAGGAGCAGCCAGCACAGATACGCAGTATTTT. Translated, it gives CASSLGTGAASTDTQYF.

This clonotype was seen once. Given a much more abundant clone one base away, this may be a read error. V gene TRBV5-1 combines with J gene TRBJ2-3; D is unresolved. The CDR3 length is 14 residues. Germline V lookup: CDR1 SGHRS, CDR2 YFSETQ. The V gene lost 4 bases and the J gene lost 2 bases, with 11 bases spanning the gap. DNA for the CDR3: TGCGCCAGCAGCCTGGATAAGTACACAGATACGCAGTATTTT. Translating gives CASSLDKYTDTQYF.

The rearrangement links TRBV24-1 to TRBJ2-7, with a weak D call TRBD2 (5 bases). CDR3 length equals 15 residues. Deletions cut 3 bases from V and 2 bases from J, with 13 bases between. The germline V gene encodes CDR1 KGHDR and CDR2 SFDVKD. DNA of the CDR3: TGTGCCACCAGTGATCCAAGCCACGGGACCTACGAGCAGTACTTC. Translating gives CATSDPSHGTYEQYF.

In the case of this clonotype: Being one base from a much bigger clone, this may be a read error. The rearrangement joins TRBV7-9 to TRBJ2-2; D gene uncertain. Trimming removed 5 bases from V and 4 bases from J, with 11 bases in between. This CDR3 contains 14 residues. CDR1 is SEHNR, CDR2 FQNEAQ, per germline (reference sequence). The CDR3 nucleotides read TGTGCCAGCAGCGCCCCCATGACCACCGGGGAGCTGTTTTTT. Amino acid sequence: CASSAPMTTGELFF.

This rearrangement joins TRBV10-3 to TRBJ2-1, with 9 nucleotides matching TRBD2. CDR3 size: 15 residues. CDR1 ENHRY and CDR2 SYGVKD come from the germline V gene. V lost 10 bases to trimming and J lost 0 bases; unmatched junction nucleotides: 7. CDR3 protein: CATVAGVSSYNEQFF. In DNA form, the CDR3 reads TGTGCCACAGTAGCGGGAGTGAGCTCCTACAATGAGCAGTTCTTC.

This clonotype showed up many times. The genes are TRBV7-2 and TRBJ1-2; no firm D call. The V and J ends lost 6 bases and 5 bases respectively, with 19 bases between them. The CDR3 covers 15 residues. Germline V gene sequence: CDR1 SGHTA, CDR2 FQGNSA. CDR3 in amino acids: CASRRDGHPLYGYTF. CDR3 sequence (DNA): TGTGCCAGCAGAAGGGATGGCCACCCCCTATATGGCTACACCTTC.

The sample holds one count of this clonotype. This could be a read error, since a much larger clone is one nucleotide away. The chain combines TRBV6-1 with TRBJ2-7, with D tentatively TRBD2 (5 bases). CDR1 and CDR2 from the germline V gene are MNHNS and SASEGT. This CDR3 region has 12 residues. Trimming removed 9 bases at V and 2 bases at J, with 11 bases between. The CDR3 DNA reads as TGTGCCAGAAGGACTCTCCCCTACGAGCAGTACTTC. This sequence encodes CARRTLPYEQYF.

This clonotype was seen ten or more times. V usage is TRBV19 and J usage is TRBJ2-7; 7 bases line up with TRBD1. CDR1 is LNHDA, CDR2 SQIVND, per germline (reference sequence). The CDR3 covers 14 residues. J was trimmed by 6 bases and V by 4 bases; bases with no gene match: 9. CDR3 sequence (DNA): TGTGCCAGTAGTAGGGGGACAGCGAAACTCGAGCAGTACTTC. Translating it yields CASSRGTAKLEQYF.

This clonotype was observed a handful of times. This may be a read error, as it is one base from a much larger clone. The chain is built from TRBV11-2 and TRBJ1-1; TRBD1 is a possible D gene (5 bases). This CDR3 has 15 residues. Germline V gene sequence: CDR1 SGHAT, CDR2 FQNNGV. CDR3 amino acids: CASSGLPTAGTEASF. CDR3 coding DNA: TGTGCCAGCAGCGGCCTTCCGACAGCGGGCACTGAAGCTTCCTTT.

This CDR3 is CASRGGGPYEQYF. Here the CDR3 DNA reads TGTGCCAGCAGGGGGGGTGGTCCGTACGAGCAGTACTTC. The chain couples TRBV7-2 to TRBJ2-7, with D possibly TRBD2 on 6 matching bases. Trimming removed 6 bases from V and 4 bases from J, with 13 bases in between. The CDR3 loop spans 13 amino acids. The germline gives CDR1 SGHTA, CDR2 FQGNSA.

The chain employs TRBV19 and TRBJ2-5; D is ambiguous. This CDR3 spans 15 amino acids. V was clipped by 9 bases and J by 4 bases, with 21 bases between them. CDR1 and CDR2 (germline): LNHDA, SQIVND (reference sequence). The chain's CDR3 is CASPHQVSTGETQYF. The DNA for the CDR3 is TGTGCCAGCCCCCATCAGGTTAGTACCGGAGAGACCCAGTACTTC.